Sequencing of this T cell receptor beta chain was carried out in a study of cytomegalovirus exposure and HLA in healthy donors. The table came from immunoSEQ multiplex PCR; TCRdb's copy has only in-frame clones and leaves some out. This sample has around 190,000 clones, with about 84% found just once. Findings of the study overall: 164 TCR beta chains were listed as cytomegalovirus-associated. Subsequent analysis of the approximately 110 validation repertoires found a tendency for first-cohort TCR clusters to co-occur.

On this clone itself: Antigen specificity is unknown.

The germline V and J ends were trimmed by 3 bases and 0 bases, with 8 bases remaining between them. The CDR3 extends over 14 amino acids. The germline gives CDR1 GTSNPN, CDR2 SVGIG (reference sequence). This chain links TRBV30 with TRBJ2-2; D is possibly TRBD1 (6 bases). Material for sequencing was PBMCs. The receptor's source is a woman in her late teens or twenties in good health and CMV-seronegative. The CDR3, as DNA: TGTGCCTGGAGCGGGACATCGAACACCGGGGAGCTGTTTTTT. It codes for CAWSGTSNTGELFF. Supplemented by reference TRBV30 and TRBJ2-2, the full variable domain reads SQTIHQWPATLVQPVGSPLSLECTVEGTSNPNLYWYRQAAGRGLQLLFYSVGIGQISSEVPQNLSASRPQDRQFILSSKKLLLSDSGFYLCAWSGTSNTGELFFGEGSRLTVL.